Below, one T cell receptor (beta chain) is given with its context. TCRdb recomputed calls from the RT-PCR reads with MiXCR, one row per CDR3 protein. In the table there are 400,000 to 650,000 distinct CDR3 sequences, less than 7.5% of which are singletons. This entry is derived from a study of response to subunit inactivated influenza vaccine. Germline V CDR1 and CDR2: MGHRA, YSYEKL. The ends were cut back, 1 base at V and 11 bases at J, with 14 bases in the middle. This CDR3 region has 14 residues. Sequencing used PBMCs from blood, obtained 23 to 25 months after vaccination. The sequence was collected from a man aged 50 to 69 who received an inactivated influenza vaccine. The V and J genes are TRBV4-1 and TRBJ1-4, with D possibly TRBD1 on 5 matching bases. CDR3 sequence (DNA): TGCGCCAGCAGCCAAGTAGACAGAGGGGCCAAACTGTTTTTT. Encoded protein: CASSQVDRGAKLFF.